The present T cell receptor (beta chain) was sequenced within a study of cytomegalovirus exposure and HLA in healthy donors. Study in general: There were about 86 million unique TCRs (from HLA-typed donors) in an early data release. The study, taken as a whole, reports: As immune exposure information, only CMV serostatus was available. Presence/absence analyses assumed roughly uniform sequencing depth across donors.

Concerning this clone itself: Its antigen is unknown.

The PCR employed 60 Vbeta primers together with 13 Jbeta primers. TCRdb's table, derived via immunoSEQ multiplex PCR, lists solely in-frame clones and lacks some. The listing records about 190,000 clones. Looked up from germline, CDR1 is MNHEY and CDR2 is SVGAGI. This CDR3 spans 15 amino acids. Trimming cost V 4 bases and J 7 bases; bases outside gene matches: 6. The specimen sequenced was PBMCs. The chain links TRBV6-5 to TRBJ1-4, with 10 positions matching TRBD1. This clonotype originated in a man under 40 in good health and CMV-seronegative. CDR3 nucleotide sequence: TGTGCCAGCAGTTCGCACCGGGACAGGGGTGAAAAACTGTTTTTT. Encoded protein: CASSSHRDRGEKLFF.